The 23 T cell receptor beta chains below all came from one sample that was sequenced in a study of cytotoxic CD8 clonotypes in ibrutinib-treated CLL. Here immunoSEQ multiplex PCR was the method, and the copy in TCRdb shows in-frame clones only, minus some. The sample contains over 250,000 clones, roughly 76% of which appear only once. The input for sequencing was PBMCs, taken at disease progression, from a patient treated with ibrutinib. The source is a human donor with chronic lymphocytic leukemia.

This chain connects TRBV9 to TRBJ2-7, with D tentatively TRBD1 (6 bases). The CDR3 loop spans 13 amino acids. Germline V gives CDR1 SGDLS, CDR2 YYNGEE. V lost 7 bases and J lost 4, with 15 bases in between. The CDR3 protein is CASGDGQTYEQYF. The CDR3 nucleotides are TGTGCCAGCGGCGACGGACAGACATACGAGCAGTACTTC.

CDR3 loop: CASNSVIGEQYF. In DNA form, the CDR3 reads TGTGCCAGCAACAGCGTCATCGGAGAGCAGTACTTC. V usage is TRBV5-6 and J usage is TRBJ2-7; no definite D call. This CDR3 is 12 amino acids long. Trimming shortened V by 6 bases and J by 7 bases, and 14 bases separated the two germline ends. Germline V gives CDR1 SGHDT, CDR2 YYEEEE.

The chain is built from TRBV15 and TRBJ2-2; the D gene is possibly TRBD1 (5 bases). Trimming left V 4 bases short and J 5 bases short, with 8 bases between. The CDR3 is 13 residues long. Per germline, CDR1 LNHNV and CDR2 YYDKDF (reference sequence). CDR3 in amino acids: CATSKAGTGELFF. The CDR3 DNA reads as TGTGCCACCAGCAAGGCAGGGACCGGGGAGCTGTTTTTT.

The chain employs TRBV9 and TRBJ2-1, with D maybe TRBD2 (6 bases). V was clipped by 0 bases and J by 10 bases, with 11 bases between them. The germline V gene encodes CDR1 SGDLS and CDR2 YYNGEE. This CDR3 contains 13 residues. CDR3 amino acids: CASSVVVGREQFF. As DNA, the CDR3 is TGTGCCAGCAGCGTAGTAGTGGGGAGGGAGCAGTTCTTC.

The rearrangement links TRBV19 to TRBJ1-5; a possible D gene is TRBD1 (6 bases). The CDR3 is 15 residues long. Trimming pared 5 bases from V and 4 bases from J, leaving 15 bases between. From germline, CDR1 is LNHDA and CDR2 SQIVND (reference sequence). Here the CDR3 DNA reads TGTGCCAGTAGTCGCCAGGGGTATGAGAATCAGCCCCAGCATTTT. This encodes CASSRQGYENQPQHF.

The chain recombines TRBV4-1 with TRBJ2-5; no firm D call. V was shortened by 4 bases and J by 5 bases, with 11 bases between the two germline ends. Germline CDR1 and CDR2: MGHRA and YSYEKL. This CDR3 spans 13 amino acids. The CDR3 sequence is CASSLARWETQYF. The DNA of the CDR3 is TGCGCCAGCAGCCTGGCGCGGTGGGAGACCCAGTACTTC.

This sequence joins TRBV7-8 and TRBJ1-1; no clear D gene. Germline V gives CDR1 SGHVS, CDR2 FQNEAQ. The CDR3 consists of 16 residues. Trimming removed 2 bases at V and 0 bases at J, with 13 bases between. Written as DNA, the CDR3 is TGTGCCAGCAGCTTAAGGCAGCCCAACATGAACACTGAAGCTTTCTTT. Translating it yields CASSLRQPNMNTEAFF.

The chain recombines TRBV9 with TRBJ1-2, with a weak D call TRBD1 (5 bases). Germline V gene data show CDR1 as SGDLS and CDR2 as YYNGEE. This CDR3 is 13 amino acids long. The V and J ends lost 0 bases and 7 bases respectively, with 10 bases between them. As DNA, the CDR3 is TGTGCCAGCAGCGTAGAAGGGGACCGTGGCTACACCTTC. Encoded protein: CASSVEGDRGYTF.

The chain couples TRBV2 to TRBJ2-1, with TRBD2 identical over 9 bases. V lost 6 bases to trimming and J lost 8 bases; unmatched junction nucleotides: 8. There are 14 residues in the CDR3. The V gene's germline CDR1 is SNHLY and CDR2 FYNNEI. The CDR3 spells CASRARGGRYEQFF. Here the CDR3 DNA reads TGTGCCAGCAGGGCGCGGGGGGGCCGCTATGAGCAGTTCTTC.

Here the CDR3 reads CASSGVQGAIYGYTF. CDR3 bases: TGTGCCAGCAGTGGGGTTCAGGGGGCGATTTATGGCTACACCTTC. The V and J genes are TRBV25-1 and TRBJ1-2, with 8 nucleotides matching TRBD1. V shed 4 bases, J shed 5 bases, and the junction held 9 bases outside the gene matches. The CDR3 is made up of 15 amino acids. Germline lookup yields CDR1 MGHDK and CDR2 SYGVNS.

The chain recombines TRBV4-1 with TRBJ1-2; D call uncertain. V was pared by 1 base and J by 4 bases, with 7 bases between. The CDR3 has 13 residues. From germline, CDR1 is MGHRA and CDR2 YSYEKL. Written as DNA, the CDR3 is TGCGCCAGCAGCCAAGGAAAGAGCTATGGCTACACCTTC. As protein: CASSQGKSYGYTF.

V is TRBV6-5 and J is TRBJ2-3, with D perhaps assigned TRBD1 or TRBD2 (6 bases each). The length of the CDR3 is 16 residues. The germline V and J ends were trimmed by 2 bases and 4 bases, with 16 bases remaining between them. In germline, CDR1 is MNHEY, CDR2 SVGAGI. The CDR3 is CASSYGGRGSADTQYF. CDR3 sequence (DNA): TGTGCCAGCAGTTACGGGGGGCGCGGGTCCGCAGATACGCAGTATTTT.

Note on this clone: An end of the junction does not agree with germline; a read error may underlie this. V and J are TRBV5-6 and TRBJ2-7, with D perhaps matching TRBD1 or TRBD2 (5 bases each). Germline lookup yields CDR1 SGHDT and CDR2 YYEEEE. CDR3 size: 12 residues. The CDR3 here is CASSLWGNRDLF. The CDR3 DNA reads TGTGCCAGCAGCTTGTGGGGAAACCGGGACCTTTTC.

This clone was counted a few times. CDR3 bases: TGTGCCAGCAGCCGTGATTGGGGTATATACACCTTC. It encodes CASSRDWGIYTF. This chain connects TRBV4-2 to TRBJ1-2; D unclear. The CDR3 sequence is 12 residues long. Germline CDR1 and CDR2: LGHNA and YNFKEQ. The V end lost 4 bases, the J end lost 11 bases, and 14 bases lay between the germline ends.

The chain joins TRBV28 to TRBJ2-5; 9 bases are a match to TRBD2. The CDR3 extends over 15 amino acids. Germline V gene sequence: CDR1 MDHEN, CDR2 SYDVKM. V lost 4 bases and J lost 5; bases outside the gene matches: 8. The CDR3 region has the DNA TGTGCCAGCAGTTCATCTAGCGGGGTCAGGGAGACCCAGTACTTC. It codes for CASSSSSGVRETQYF.

The V call is TRBV18, the J call TRBJ1-1; 11 nucleotides match TRBD1. This CDR3 region has 15 residues. After removal of 3 bases from V and 6 bases from J, the junction contained 6 bases not matched to a gene. The germline CDR1 and CDR2 sequences are KGHSH and LQKENI. The CDR3 bases are TGTGCCAGCTCACCCAGGGACAGGGGGTCTGCTGAAGCTTTCTTT. It is translated as CASSPRDRGSAEAFF.

The sample holds one count of this clone. The chain recombines TRBV6-5 with TRBJ1-1, with D tentatively TRBD1 (5 bases). Germline V gene data show CDR1 as MNHEY and CDR2 as SVGAGI. The CDR3 is 14 amino acids. The V and J ends lost 3 bases and 1 base respectively, with 9 bases between them. The CDR3 coding sequence is TGTGCCAGCAGTTATGGGGCTAGGAACACTGAAGCTTTCTTT. Translation: CASSYGARNTEAFF.

The rearrangement joins TRBV5-1 to TRBJ2-5; 14 bases are a match to TRBD2. Germline assignment: CDR1 SGHRS and CDR2 YFSETQ. After removal of 2 bases from V and 0 bases from J, the junction contained 3 bases not matched to a gene. There are 17 residues in the CDR3. This CDR3 reads CASSLRLAGGYQETQYF. The CDR3 DNA sequence: TGCGCCAGCAGCTTACGACTAGCGGGGGGGTACCAAGAGACCCAGTACTTC.

The chain recombines TRBV29-1 with TRBJ1-1, with D uncertain. The V gene's germline CDR1 is SQVTM and CDR2 ANQGSEA. The CDR3 length is 11 residues. Deletions cut 7 bases from V and 1 base from J, with 7 bases between. The CDR3 region is CSAYTNTEAFF. The CDR3 DNA reads as TGCAGCGCCTATACGAACACTGAAGCTTTCTTT. The full variable domain, in which reference TRBV29-1 and TRBJ1-1 provide the parts outside the CDR3, is SAVISQKPSRDICQRGTSLTIQCQVDSQVTMMFWYRQQPGQSLTLIATANQGSEATYESGFVIDKFPISRPNLTFSTLTVSNMSPEDSSIYLCSAYTNTEAFFGQGTRLTVV.

This chain joins TRBV5-1 and TRBJ2-6; D possibly corresponds to TRBD1 (6 bases). Germline CDR1 and CDR2: SGHRS and YFSETQ. This CDR3 is 15 amino acids long. V was trimmed by 0 bases and J by 4 bases, leaving 8 bases between them. The CDR3 DNA sequence: TGCGCCAGCAGCTTGGCAGGGGCCGGGGCCAACGTCCTGACTTTC. Its translation: CASSLAGAGANVLTF.

The chain recombines TRBV11-2 with TRBJ1-1, with TRBD1 matching over 9 bases. The trim removed 4 bases at V and 4 bases at J, leaving 4 bases unmatched. This CDR3 region has 14 residues. Germline CDR1 SGHAT, CDR2 FQNNGV. The CDR3 is CASSWGQGGTEAFF. The DNA for the CDR3 is TGTGCCAGCAGCTGGGGACAGGGTGGCACTGAAGCTTTCTTT.

J is TRBJ2-7 and V is TRBV29-1; perhaps TRBD2 as D (6 bases). V was pared by 3 bases and J by 4 bases, with 13 bases between. The CDR3 runs to 13 residues. CDR1 is SQVTM and CDR2 is ANQGSEA in the germline V gene. CDR3 bases: TGCAGCGTTGAGGGGGGATTAGGGTACGAGCAGTACTTC. Its protein is CSVEGGLGYEQYF.

The J gene is TRBJ2-2, the V gene TRBV25-1; weak D call: TRBD1 (6 bases). The V end lost 6 bases, the J end lost 2 bases, and 13 bases lay between the germline ends. The CDR3 is 15 residues long. The germline V gene encodes CDR1 MGHDK and CDR2 SYGVNS. The CDR3, as DNA: TGTGCCAGCAGGTTGGGACACCTCAACACCGGGGAGCTGTTTTTT. Protein product: CASRLGHLNTGELFF.